This entry lists 9 T cell receptor beta chains sequenced from one sample in a study of beta chain features in type 1 diabetes. Reverse transcription of all isolated RNA meant that expressed TCRB transcripts were sequenced. Only in-frame clones appear in the TCRdb table, and some are missing; sequencing was by immunoSEQ multiplex PCR. The profile covers about 250,000 clones, with around 14% appearing a single time and 0.026% taken by the ten largest. The sequenced sample was naive CD4+ T cells from blood. Receptor source: a woman in her thirties or forties in good health.

The rearrangement joins TRBV5-1 to TRBJ2-2; 13 bases map to TRBD2. CDR3 length equals 15 residues. Per germline, CDR1 SGHRS and CDR2 YFSETQ. With 4 bases clipped from V and 6 bases from J, the junction kept 3 bases outside the gene matches. The CDR3 sequence: CASSPGLAGPGELFF. The CDR3 DNA reads TGCGCCAGCAGCCCGGGACTAGCGGGGCCCGGGGAGCTGTTTTTT.

The rearrangement links TRBV2 to TRBJ2-1; no clear D. Germline V gene sequence: CDR1 SNHLY, CDR2 FYNNEI. This CDR3 comprises 14 residues. The V end was cut by 8 bases, the J end by 9 bases, with 20 bases between. This CDR3 reads CASPPRLESVEQFF. The CDR3 bases are TGTGCCAGCCCTCCCCGACTTGAGAGCGTTGAGCAGTTCTTC.

V gene TRBV15 combines with J gene TRBJ1-1; 9 nucleotides align to TRBD1. V shed 3 bases, J shed 0 bases, and the junction held 8 bases outside the gene matches. CDR3 length: 17 amino acids. Germline V gene sequence: CDR1 LNHNV, CDR2 YYDKDF (reference sequence). The CDR3 coding sequence is TGTGCCACCAGCAGGGACTGGACAGGGGAGATGAACACTGAAGCTTTCTTT. This gives the protein CATSRDWTGEMNTEAFF.

V gene TRBV19 combines with J gene TRBJ2-7, with 11 bases matching TRBD1. The CDR3 spans 15 residues. The germline V gene has CDR1 LNHDA and CDR2 SQIVND (reference sequence). J was trimmed by 4 bases and V by 4 bases; bases with no gene match: 6. For the CDR3, the DNA is TGTGCCAGTAGTACTGGCGGGACAGGGGGGTACGAGCAGTACTTC. As protein: CASSTGGTGGYEQYF. The whole variable domain, remainder taken from reference TRBV19 and TRBJ2-7, is DGGITQSPKYLFRKEGQNVTLSCEQNLNHDAMYWYRQDPGQGLRLIYYSQIVNDFQKGDIAEGYSVSREKKESFPLTVTSAQKNPTAFYLCASSTGGTGGYEQYFGPGTRLTVT.

The V call is TRBV6-5, the J call TRBJ2-7, with TRBD1 matching 8 bases. CDR1 is MNHEY, CDR2 SVGAGI, per germline. V was pared by 7 bases and J by 1 base, with 6 bases of the junction left unmatched. The CDR3 length is 14 residues. The CDR3 sequence is CASTGTGSSYEQYF. In DNA, the CDR3 is TGTGCCAGCACCGGGACAGGTTCGTCCTACGAGCAGTACTTC.

The CDR3 DNA reads as TGTGCCAGCAGTTACTCGTCGGTTAGCAATCAGCCCCAGCATTTT. This gives the protein CASSYSSVSNQPQHF. J is TRBJ1-5 and V is TRBV6-5; D remains ambiguous. Germline V gene data show CDR1 as MNHEY and CDR2 as SVGAGI. V was cut by 0 bases and J by 0 bases, with 6 bases left in between. This CDR3 contains 15 residues.

J is TRBJ1-1 and V is TRBV6-5; D is uncertain. Trimming took 2 bases from V and 2 from J, leaving 12 bases between them. This CDR3 has 15 residues. Looked up from germline, CDR1 is MNHEY and CDR2 is SVGAGI. CDR3 in amino acids: CASSYQLGTNTEAFF. CDR3 coding DNA: TGTGCCAGCAGTTACCAACTCGGTACTAACACTGAAGCTTTCTTT.

This clone has only a few counts. CDR3 in DNA: TGTGCCAGCAGTCCCACAGGGGGCTCCCAGGGGACCCAGTACTTC. It codes for CASSPTGGSQGTQYF. The gene calls are TRBV9 and TRBJ2-5; 9 nucleotides agree with TRBD1. From germline, CDR1 is SGDLS and CDR2 YYNGEE. The junction had 12 bases not matched to a gene; V was cut back by 5 bases and J by 7 bases. The CDR3 loop spans 15 amino acids.

This chain uses TRBV5-4 with TRBJ2-4; 8 bases map to TRBD2. Germline assignment: CDR1 SGHNT and CDR2 YYREEE (reference sequence). V gave up 2 bases and J gave up 1 base; unmatched junction bases: 11. The CDR3 totals 18 residues. The CDR3 protein is CASSFYGAGGFAKNIQYF. The CDR3 DNA is TGTGCCAGCAGCTTCTACGGGGCGGGGGGTTTCGCCAAAAACATTCAGTACTTC. The full variable domain, completed using reference TRBV5-4 and TRBJ2-4, is ETGVTQSPTHLIKTRGQQVTLRCSSQSGHNTVSWYQQALGQGPQFIFQYYREEENGRGNFPPRFSGLQFPNYSSELNVNALELDDSALYLCASSFYGAGGFAKNIQYFGAGTRLSVL.